One sample yielded the 26 T cell receptor beta chains listed below, sequenced in a study of blood T cell repertoires in COVID-19. Repertoires were generated with immunoSEQ multiplex PCR, while TCRdb's copy carries only in-frame clones and drops some. This table holds 130,000 or so clones, 80% found once. Sequencing was done on a sample of peripheral blood. These receptors came from a man in his fifties or sixties with active or convalescent COVID-19.

The CDR3 reads CASSLDAAQTRELFF. The CDR3 nucleotides are TGTGCCAGCAGCTTAGATGCTGCACAGACCAGGGAGCTGTTTTTT. The rearrangement links TRBV11-3 to TRBJ2-2; D not resolved. V was clipped by 0 bases and J by 9 bases, with 14 bases between them. This CDR3 has 15 amino acids. Looked up from germline, CDR1 is SGHNT and CDR2 is YENEEA.

The CDR3 DNA follows: TGTGCCAGCAGCAGTAGCCCCAGCCAGGATACGCAGTATTTT. Encoded protein: CASSSSPSQDTQYF. The chain joins TRBV7-2 to TRBJ2-3; D unresolved. The CDR3 contains 14 residues. Trimming cost V 5 bases and J 6 bases, with 15 bases left between them. The V gene's germline CDR1 is SGHTA and CDR2 FQGNSA.

The V gene is TRBV7-9, the J gene TRBJ1-1; D ambiguous. This CDR3 has 15 residues. V lost 1 base, J lost 1 base, and 10 bases lay in between. The germline V gene encodes CDR1 SEHNR and CDR2 FQNEAQ (reference sequence). The CDR3 coding sequence is TGTGCCAGCAGCTTAGGGAAAGCGGAGAACACTGAAGCTTTCTTT. Amino acids: CASSLGKAENTEAFF.

The J gene is TRBJ2-1, the V gene TRBV5-1; 10 bases match TRBD2. Germline trimming cut 0 bases from V and 7 bases from J; bases unmatched to any gene: 4. Germline loops: CDR1 SGHRS, CDR2 YFSETQ. The CDR3 is 15 residues long. The CDR3 DNA is TGCGCCAGCAGCTTGGAGCCTAGCGGGAGAAATGAGCAGTTCTTC. Encoded protein: CASSLEPSGRNEQFF.

This clone was picked up one time. The chain joins TRBV4-2 to TRBJ2-2; tentatively, D is TRBD1 (5 bases). Germline V gene data show CDR1 as LGHNA and CDR2 as YNFKEQ. The CDR3 totals 18 residues. Trimming pared 1 base from V and 1 base from J, leaving 16 bases between. The CDR3, as DNA: TGTGCCAGCAGCCAAGGGCGACAGTTCGGCGGGAACACCGGGGAGCTGTTTTTT. The encoded protein is CASSQGRQFGGNTGELFF.

This chain joins TRBV11-2 and TRBJ1-3, with 11 bases aligning to TRBD1. Trimming cost V 5 bases and J 0 bases; bases outside gene matches: 6. The CDR3 sequence is 17 residues long. Germline loops: CDR1 SGHAT, CDR2 FQNNGV. CDR3 DNA: TGTGCCAGCAGCCGACGGGGGACAGGGGGCTCTGGAAACACCATATATTTT. It encodes CASSRRGTGGSGNTIYF.

The chain links TRBV19 to TRBJ2-5; D possibly corresponds to TRBD1 (5 bases). Germline V gives CDR1 LNHDA, CDR2 SQIVND (reference sequence). Between the trimmed V and J ends, which lost 3 bases and 1 base, there was a span of 6 bases. This CDR3 is built from 13 residues. CDR3 residues: CASSIDSQETQYF. The CDR3 nucleotides read TGTGCCAGTAGTATCGACAGCCAAGAGACCCAGTACTTC.

The chain has TRBV4-1 and TRBJ2-7; TRBD2 is a possible D gene (5 bases). The CDR3 is 15 residues long. V lost 5 bases to trimming and J lost 6 bases, with 20 bases between them. CDR1 and CDR2 from the germline V gene are MGHRA and YSYEKL. DNA for the CDR3: TGCGCCAGCAGCGCCCGCGAGGGATACGGCGTCGAGCAGTACTTC. It is translated as CASSAREGYGVEQYF.

The V call is TRBV7-2, the J call TRBJ2-5; 12 positions agree with TRBD2. The V gene's germline CDR1 is SGHTA and CDR2 FQGNSA. CDR3 length equals 15 residues. J was trimmed by 5 bases and V by 5 bases; bases with no gene match: 6. The CDR3 bases are TGTGCCAGCAGCACGCGCCTAGCGGGAGGGGAGACCCAGTACTTC. It translates to CASSTRLAGGETQYF.

The count of this clone is one. The chain has TRBV10-3 and TRBJ2-7, with 9 bases aligning to TRBD1. Germline assignment: CDR1 ENHRY and CDR2 SYGVKD. The CDR3 loop spans 15 amino acids. V lost 4 bases to trimming and J lost 5 bases; unmatched junction nucleotides: 9. In nucleotides, the CDR3 is TGTGCCATCAGTGGCGAGGGACAGGGCGTCGACGAGCAGTACTTC. It encodes CAISGEGQGVDEQYF.

CDR3: CAISVGQGSTEAFF. In nucleotides, the CDR3 is TGTGCCATCAGTGTTGGACAGGGGAGTACTGAAGCTTTCTTT. The chain links TRBV10-3 to TRBJ1-1; 9 bases are a match to TRBD1. V shed 4 bases and J 5 bases; nucleotides not matched to a gene: 5. The CDR3 covers 14 residues. Germline values: CDR1 ENHRY, CDR2 SYGVKD.

V and J are TRBV27 and TRBJ2-1; D is undetermined. The CDR3 is 14 residues long. The V and J ends lost 3 bases and 6 bases respectively, with 12 bases between them. Germline loops: CDR1 MNHEY, CDR2 SMNVEV (reference sequence). CDR3 sequence (DNA): TGTGCCAGCAGTTTCGAGAAGAGTGGCAATGAGCAGTTCTTC. It translates to CASSFEKSGNEQFF.

This clone was counted only a few times. V gene TRBV21-1 combines with J gene TRBJ1-1; the D segment call TRBD1 is taken from the table without a DNA check. TRBV21-1 has pseudogene status. The CDR3 is 13 residues long. CDR3: CASTYRVNTEAFF. For the CDR3, the DNA is TGTGCCAGCACCTACAGGGTAAACACTGAAGCTTTCTTT.

The chain is built from TRBV9 and TRBJ2-1, with 9 bases that match TRBD2. This CDR3 is 15 amino acids long. Germline-derived CDR1 and CDR2 are SGDLS and YYNGEE. The junction had 5 bases not matched to a gene; V was cut back by 0 bases and J by 7 bases. The CDR3 DNA follows: TGTGCCAGCAGCGTAGGGCTAGCGGGAATAAATGAGCAGTTCTTC. Its protein is CASSVGLAGINEQFF. The whole variable domain, filled in from reference TRBV9 and TRBJ2-1, reads DSGVTQTPKHLITATGQRVTLRCSPRSGDLSVYWYQQSLDQGLQFLIQYYNGEERAKGNILERFSAQQFPDLHSELNLSSLELGDSALYFCASSVGLAGINEQFFGPGTRLTVL.

The rearrangement joins TRBV28 to TRBJ1-2, with a weak D call TRBD1 (6 bases). The germline V gene has CDR1 MDHEN and CDR2 SYDVKM. Trimming left V 8 bases short and J 4 bases short, with 20 bases between. There are 15 residues in the CDR3. CDR3 amino acids: CASLSPGPGAYGYTF. The CDR3 DNA follows: TGTGCCAGCTTAAGCCCGGGTCCAGGGGCCTATGGCTACACCTTC.

This clone was observed a single time. The chain uses TRBV4-3 and TRBJ2-2; D uncertain. The germline V gene encodes CDR1 LGHNA and CDR2 YSLEER. The CDR3 is 13 amino acids. V was shortened by 1 base and J by 5 bases, with 5 bases between the two germline ends. DNA for the CDR3: TGCGCCAGCAGCCAAGGAGGAACCGGGGAGCTGTTTTTT. It encodes CASSQGGTGELFF.

V gene TRBV7-2 combines with J gene TRBJ1-2; no clear D. The CDR3 is 14 residues long. V dropped 5 bases and J dropped 4 bases, with 14 bases sitting between them. Germline CDR1 and CDR2: SGHTA and FQGNSA. In nucleotides, the CDR3 is TGTGCCAGCAGCCCGGACCCCAGCGGCTATGGCTACACCTTC. Residues: CASSPDPSGYGYTF.

The chain recombines TRBV3-1 (or the pseudogene TRBV3-2) with TRBJ1-2; 8 positions match TRBD1. The germline V gene has CDR1 LGHDT and CDR2 YNNKEL (reference sequence). V lost 4 bases and J lost 8; bases outside the gene matches: 12. This CDR3 contains 15 residues. The CDR3 here is CASSRRTGGRRGYTF. The CDR3 bases are TGTGCCAGCAGCCGCCGAACAGGGGGAAGGAGAGGCTACACCTTC.

The chain uses TRBV24-1 and TRBJ2-7, with 7 bases that match TRBD2. Per the germline V gene, CDR1 is KGHDR and CDR2 is SFDVKD. The CDR3 contains 15 residues. V was pared by 3 bases and J by 3 bases, with 7 bases of the junction left unmatched. In DNA form, the CDR3 reads TGTGCCACCAGTGATGGACCCGCGGGGGACTACGAGCAGTACTTC. Its translation: CATSDGPAGDYEQYF.

V and J are TRBV28 and TRBJ2-3, with D unresolved. The germline V gene encodes CDR1 MDHEN and CDR2 SYDVKM. V was cut by 5 bases and J by 6 bases, with 9 bases left in between. The CDR3 is 12 residues long. Here the CDR3 reads CASSLYPDTQYF. Here the CDR3 DNA reads TGTGCCAGCAGTCTCTATCCCGATACGCAGTATTTT.

The DNA of the CDR3 is TGTGCCAGCAGCTTGCTATCAGGACAGGGGCTCGGGCAGTACTTC. It codes for CASSLLSGQGLGQYF. The genes are TRBV5-8 and TRBJ2-7; 9 positions agree with TRBD1. V shed 1 base and J 9 bases; nucleotides not matched to a gene: 11. CDR1 and CDR2 from the germline V gene are SGHTS and YDEGEE. The length of the CDR3 is 15 residues.

The rearrangement uses TRBV11-3 and TRBJ2-3; weak D call: TRBD1 (6 bases). The length of the CDR3 is 19 residues. Germline V gene data show CDR1 as SGHNT and CDR2 as YENEEA. Trimming pared 4 bases from V and 2 bases from J, leaving 25 bases between. The CDR3 loop reads CASSSGTPWGPRSTDTQYF. CDR3 DNA: TGTGCCAGCAGCTCGGGAACGCCCTGGGGGCCACGATCCACAGATACGCAGTATTTT.

This chain uses TRBV19 with TRBJ2-2; the match to TRBD1 covers 11 bases. From germline, CDR1 is LNHDA and CDR2 SQIVND (reference sequence). The CDR3 consists of 17 residues. The trim removed 4 bases at V and 6 bases at J, leaving 10 bases unmatched. CDR3 coding DNA: TGTGCCAGTAGTACCCCGGACAGGGGGCTTGGATCCGGGGAGCTGTTTTTT. Protein product: CASSTPDRGLGSGELFF.

This sequence joins TRBV19 and TRBJ1-4, with D hard to call. Looked up from germline, CDR1 is LNHDA and CDR2 is SQIVND (reference sequence). The CDR3 has 14 residues. V shed 7 bases and J shed 7 bases, with 16 bases lying between them. CDR3 DNA: TGTGCCAGTACGTACGGTTCTCGGGGTGAAAAACTGTTTTTT. Protein sequence: CASTYGSRGEKLFF.

A few counts support this clone. The chain carries TRBV7-9 and TRBJ2-1; 8 bases line up with TRBD2. The germline gives CDR1 SEHNR, CDR2 FQNEAQ (reference sequence). The CDR3 loop spans 15 amino acids. J lost 7 bases, V lost 4 bases, and 9 bases had no gene match. The CDR3 loop is CASSSGSGSRNEQFF. The CDR3 DNA reads as TGTGCCAGCAGCTCCGGGAGCGGGAGTCGTAATGAGCAGTTCTTC.

V and J are TRBV4-3 and TRBJ2-3; TRBD2 agrees at 9 bases. The CDR3 runs to 14 residues. Per the germline V gene, CDR1 is LGHNA and CDR2 is YSLEER. V shed 1 base, J shed 4 bases, and the junction held 0 bases outside the gene matches. CDR3 sequence (DNA): TGCGCCAGCAGCCAAGGGACTAGCGCAGATACGCAGTATTTT. As protein: CASSQGTSADTQYF.